Following are 12 T cell receptor beta chains from one sample sequenced in a study of technical replicates of blood from a few donors. TCRdb's table, derived via immunoSEQ multiplex PCR, lists solely in-frame clones and lacks some. The sample lists roughly 97,000 clones; around 96% were seen once. Sequenced: T cells isolated from PBMCs. These receptors were obtained from a human donor in good health.

This clone was recorded once. The rearrangement joins TRBV6-5 to TRBJ1-2; the D is unclear. Germline CDR1 MNHEY, CDR2 SVGAGI. The CDR3 extends over 15 amino acids. V lost 2 bases and J 3 bases, leaving 13 bases between the germline ends. CDR3 DNA sequence: TGTGCCAGCAGTTACGGTCAGCCACTAGACTATGGCTACACCTTC. This codes for CASSYGQPLDYGYTF.

The chain couples TRBV5-6 to TRBJ2-5; 7 bases are shared with TRBD2. J lost 3 bases, V lost 1 base, and 3 bases had no gene match. The V gene's germline CDR1 is SGHDT and CDR2 YYEEEE. CDR3 length: 14 residues. CDR3 protein: CASSLRLAEETQYF. The CDR3 nucleotides read TGTGCCAGCAGCTTGAGGCTAGCGGAAGAGACCCAGTACTTC.

In its sample, this clone was seen once. The chain uses TRBV2 and TRBJ1-5; D might be TRBD1 (5 bases). Trimming cost V 6 bases and J 6 bases, with 15 bases left between them. This CDR3 has 14 amino acids. CDR1 is SNHLY, CDR2 FYNNEI, per germline. This chain's CDR3 is CASRAPQESQPQHF. The CDR3 DNA follows: TGTGCCAGCAGGGCCCCACAGGAGAGTCAGCCCCAGCATTTT.

The chain joins TRBV10-1 to TRBJ1-1; the match to TRBD1 covers 8 bases. Trimming at V came to 5 bases and at J to 11 bases, leaving 10 bases not matched to a gene. CDR3 size: 13 residues. From germline, CDR1 is WNHNN and CDR2 SYGVQD (reference sequence). Here the CDR3 DNA reads TGCGCCAGCAGTCCCGGGACAGGTTCGGCGGCTTTCTTT. It encodes CASSPGTGSAAFF.

J is TRBJ2-3 and V is TRBV16; 9 bases align to TRBD2. The CDR3 length is 20 residues. Germline V gene lookup returns CDR1 KGHSY and CDR2 FQNENV. Unmatched junction bases numbered 14, after V lost 0 bases and J lost 1 base. The CDR3, as DNA: TGTGCCAGCAGCCAATCGGCTGGGGGACTAGCTGTATACCGCACAGATACGCAGTATTTT. Its translation is CASSQSAGGLAVYRTDTQYF.

This rearrangement joins TRBV9 to TRBJ1-1; weak D call: TRBD1 (5 bases). The V gene lost 0 bases and the J gene lost 6 bases, with 15 bases spanning the gap. CDR1 and CDR2 from the germline V gene are SGDLS and YYNGEE. CDR3 length: 15 amino acids. The CDR3 DNA follows: TGTGCCAGCAGCGTAGATGGGGGGAATGGGGCTGAAGCTTTCTTT. This sequence encodes CASSVDGGNGAEAFF.

CDR3 DNA sequence: TGTGCCATCAGTGAGTCGAAGAGGGACACCGGGGAGCTGTTTTTT. It codes for CAISESKRDTGELFF. The chain carries TRBV10-3 and TRBJ2-2; D may be TRBD2 (5 bases). The CDR3 runs 15 residues. From germline, CDR1 is ENHRY and CDR2 SYGVKD. The germline V and J ends were trimmed by 0 bases and 3 bases, with 8 bases remaining between them.

This clone was recorded only once. The rearrangement uses TRBV30 and TRBJ1-2; D gene uncertain. The V end was cut by 0 bases, the J end by 7 bases, with 12 bases between. This CDR3 region has 13 residues. Germline CDR1 GTSNPN, CDR2 SVGIG (reference sequence). DNA of the CDR3: TGTGCCTGGAGTGTACTTCGAACGGGTGGCTACACCTTC. Its translation is CAWSVLRTGGYTF.

This rearrangement joins TRBV20-1 to TRBJ2-5; no definite D call. The CDR3 covers 11 residues. The germline gives CDR1 DFQATT, CDR2 SNEGSKA (reference sequence). The V end lost 5 bases, the J end lost 5 bases, and 9 bases lay between the germline ends. The CDR3 loop reads CSAEILETQYF. The CDR3 DNA reads as TGCAGTGCTGAGATTCTTGAGACCCAGTACTTC.

This clone was seen just once. The chain carries TRBV4-3 and TRBJ2-2; 12 positions match TRBD2. Per the germline V gene, CDR1 is LGHNA and CDR2 is YSLEER. V dropped 4 bases and J dropped 4; count of bases not matched to a gene: 10. There are 18 residues in the CDR3. The DNA of the CDR3 is TGCGCCAGCAGCCTCGAGCTAGCGGGAGGGTCGGTCACCGGGGAGCTGTTTTTT. It yields the protein CASSLELAGGSVTGELFF.

This chain joins TRBV21-1 and TRBJ2-7; the D segment call TRBD1 is taken from the table without a DNA check. TRBV21-1 is annotated as a pseudogene. The CDR3 totals 15 residues. The CDR3, as DNA: TGTGCCAGCGAGCCCTCGACAGGGGCCACCTACGAGCAGTACTTC. As protein: CASEPSTGATYEQYF.

The rearrangement uses TRBV5-1 and TRBJ2-5, with 10 bases identical to TRBD1. J gave up 2 bases and V 5 bases, and 6 bases lay outside the gene matches. The germline V gene encodes CDR1 SGHRS and CDR2 YFSETQ. The CDR3 extends over 15 amino acids. The CDR3, as DNA: TGCGCCAGCAGTCAGGGACAGGGGCTTCAAGAGACCCAGTACTTC. As protein: CASSQGQGLQETQYF.